Listed below are T cell receptor beta chains from one sample, sequenced in a study of OX40 agonist ivuxolimab in advanced cancers. TCRdb's table, derived via immunoSEQ multiplex PCR, lists solely in-frame clones and lacks some. Of tens of thousands of clones detected, 93% appear once; the ten largest clones hold more than 13%. Sequencing used CD4+ or CD8+ T cells sorted from blood, obtained in a trial of the OX40 agonist ivuxolimab. The source of these receptors is an adult with an advanced solid tumor such as melanoma, head and neck, liver or kidney cancer. The conserved cysteine and the conserved F or W are not part of the CDR3 here.

v_call cdr3_aa
TRBV27 ASSFLLRTSGNTGELF
TRBV18 ASSPGTTNEKLF
TRBV5-4 ASSLGLYEQY
TRBV7-9 ATLPSGGGSYNEQF
TRBV19 ASSIDQMMVNEQF
TRBV27 ASSLSGDNEQF
TRBV6-1 ASISENTFYGYT
TRBV6-5 ASSGFRDIIYEQY
TRBV7-6 ASSLARSRANTNYGWGYT
TRBV5-4 ASSPGTGGYEQY
TRBV18 ASSPRDSSGNTIY
TRBV11-1 ASSFGTSGTWAAYEQY
TRBV29-1 SVGSGSGGELF
TRBV4-3 ASSQDGGTGELF
TRBV19 ASSIPLRDSRRGGEKLF
TRBV7-9 ASSTDRGRGRQPQH
TRBV28 ASSLIYAGGAAGELF
TRBV9 ASSEGTSYEQY
TRBV4-1 ASSQETLAGGSEQY
TRBV7-6 ASSLSGLAEQY
TRBV5-1 ASSLTGQQPQH
TRBV27 ASRSAGPEAF